This T cell receptor beta chain is from a study of cytomegalovirus exposure and HLA in healthy donors. This clone has just a few counts. Germline lookup yields CDR1 MNHEY and CDR2 SVGAGI. V dropped 7 bases and J dropped 5; count of bases not matched to a gene: 2. The CDR3 totals 12 residues. This PCR relied on a set of 60 Vbeta primers and 13 Jbeta primers. Produced via immunoSEQ multiplex PCR; TCRdb's table is partial and in-frame only. The data contain approximately 89,000 clones, 70% to 85% of them seen just once; the ten biggest clones take up 9% to 12%. Sequenced: PBMCs. The V gene is TRBV6-5, the J gene TRBJ2-7; TRBD1 matches 10 bases. The TCR was taken from a human donor in good health. CDR3 bases: TGTGCCAGCATGGGACAGGGGAACGAGCAGTACTTC. Translation: CASMGQGNEQYF.